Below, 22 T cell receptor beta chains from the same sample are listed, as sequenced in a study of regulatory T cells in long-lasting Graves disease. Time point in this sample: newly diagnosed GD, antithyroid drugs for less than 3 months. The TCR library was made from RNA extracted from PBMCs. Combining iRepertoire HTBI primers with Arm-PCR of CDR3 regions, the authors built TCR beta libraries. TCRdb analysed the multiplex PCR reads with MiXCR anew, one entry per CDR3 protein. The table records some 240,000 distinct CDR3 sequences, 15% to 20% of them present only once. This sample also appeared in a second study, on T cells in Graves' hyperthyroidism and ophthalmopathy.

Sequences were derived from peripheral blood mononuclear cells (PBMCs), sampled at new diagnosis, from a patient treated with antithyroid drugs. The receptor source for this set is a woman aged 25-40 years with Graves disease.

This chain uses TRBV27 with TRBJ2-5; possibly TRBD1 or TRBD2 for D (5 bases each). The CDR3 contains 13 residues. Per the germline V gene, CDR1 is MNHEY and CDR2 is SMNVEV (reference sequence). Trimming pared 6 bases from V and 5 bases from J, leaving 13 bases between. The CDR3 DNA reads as TGTGCCAGCAGGGGCAGGGAGCGGGAGACCCAGTACTTC. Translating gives CASRGRERETQYF.

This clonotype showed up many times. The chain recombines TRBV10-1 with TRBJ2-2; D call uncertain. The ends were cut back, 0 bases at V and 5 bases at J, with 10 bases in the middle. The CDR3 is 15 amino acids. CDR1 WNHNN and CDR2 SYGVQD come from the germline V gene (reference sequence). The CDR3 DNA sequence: TGCGCCAGCAGTGAGTCCCGGACCGTGACCGGGGAGCTGTTTTTT. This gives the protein CASSESRTVTGELFF.

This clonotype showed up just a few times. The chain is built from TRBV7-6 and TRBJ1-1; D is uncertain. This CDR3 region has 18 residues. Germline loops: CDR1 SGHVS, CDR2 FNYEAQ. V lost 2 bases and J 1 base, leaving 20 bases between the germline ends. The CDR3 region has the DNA TGTGCCAGCAGCTTAAGTAACAGACCCTCTCCGTGGAACACTGAAGCTTTCTTT. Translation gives CASSLSNRPSPWNTEAFF.

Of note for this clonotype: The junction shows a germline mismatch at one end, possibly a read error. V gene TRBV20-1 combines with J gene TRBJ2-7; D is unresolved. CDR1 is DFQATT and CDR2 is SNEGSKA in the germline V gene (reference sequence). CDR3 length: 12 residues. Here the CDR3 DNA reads TGCAGTGCTAGGGCTGGTTCCTACGAGCGGTACTTC. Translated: CSARAGSYERYF.

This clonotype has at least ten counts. The CDR3 reads CASSEMTNPPYEQYF. The CDR3 DNA reads as TGTGCCAGCAGTGAAATGACAAATCCCCCCTACGAGCAGTACTTC. This chain uses TRBV6-1 with TRBJ2-7; the D is unclear. Between the trimmed V and J ends, which lost 2 bases and 2 bases, there was a span of 13 bases. Per germline, CDR1 MNHNS and CDR2 SASEGT. CDR3 length equals 15 residues.

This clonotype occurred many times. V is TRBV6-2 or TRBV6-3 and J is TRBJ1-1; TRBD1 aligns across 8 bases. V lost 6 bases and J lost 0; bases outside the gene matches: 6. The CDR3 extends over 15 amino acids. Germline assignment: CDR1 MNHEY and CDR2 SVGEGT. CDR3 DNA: TGTGCCAGCAGAAACCCCAGGGGGCTGAACACTGAAGCTTTCTTT. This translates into CASRNPRGLNTEAFF.

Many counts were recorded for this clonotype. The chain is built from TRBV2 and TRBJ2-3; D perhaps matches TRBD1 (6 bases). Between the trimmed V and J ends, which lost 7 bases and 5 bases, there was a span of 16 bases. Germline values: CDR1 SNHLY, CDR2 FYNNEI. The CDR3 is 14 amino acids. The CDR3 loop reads CASTGGGAVDTQYF. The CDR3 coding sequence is TGTGCCAGCACGGGTGGGGGCGCGGTAGATACGCAGTATTTT.

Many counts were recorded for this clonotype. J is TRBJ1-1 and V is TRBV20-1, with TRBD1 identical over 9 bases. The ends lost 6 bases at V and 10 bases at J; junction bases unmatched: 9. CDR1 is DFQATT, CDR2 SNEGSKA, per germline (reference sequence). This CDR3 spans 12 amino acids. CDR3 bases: TGCAGTGCCGTCCCGGGACAGGGTCTAGCTTTCTTT. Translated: CSAVPGQGLAFF.

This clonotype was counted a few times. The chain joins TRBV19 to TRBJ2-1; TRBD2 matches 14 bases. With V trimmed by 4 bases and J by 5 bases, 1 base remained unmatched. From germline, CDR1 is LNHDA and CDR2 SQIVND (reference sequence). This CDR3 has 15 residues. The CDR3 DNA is TGTGCCAGTAGTAGGGGACTAGCGGGGGACAATGAGCAGTTCTTC. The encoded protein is CASSRGLAGDNEQFF. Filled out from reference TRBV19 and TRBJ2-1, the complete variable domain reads DGGITQSPKYLFRKEGQNVTLSCEQNLNHDAMYWYRQDPGQGLRLIYYSQIVNDFQKGDIAEGYSVSREKKESFPLTVTSAQKNPTAFYLCASSRGLAGDNEQFFGPGTRLTVL.

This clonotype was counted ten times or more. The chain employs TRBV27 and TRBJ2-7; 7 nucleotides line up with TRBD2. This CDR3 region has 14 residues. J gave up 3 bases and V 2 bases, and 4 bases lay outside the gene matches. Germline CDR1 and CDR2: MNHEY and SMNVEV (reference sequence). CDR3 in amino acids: CASSLHLADYEQYF. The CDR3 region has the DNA TGTGCCAGCAGTTTACATCTAGCGGACTACGAGCAGTACTTC.

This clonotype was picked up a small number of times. The CDR3 spells CASSYSFFRGGRDTQYF. The CDR3 nucleotides read TGTGCCAGCAGTTACTCCTTTTTTAGAGGGGGACGTGATACGCAGTATTTT. This rearrangement joins TRBV12-3 or TRBV12-4 to TRBJ2-3, with D tentatively TRBD1 (6 bases). This CDR3 has 17 amino acids. V was trimmed by 4 bases and J by 6 bases, leaving 23 bases between them.

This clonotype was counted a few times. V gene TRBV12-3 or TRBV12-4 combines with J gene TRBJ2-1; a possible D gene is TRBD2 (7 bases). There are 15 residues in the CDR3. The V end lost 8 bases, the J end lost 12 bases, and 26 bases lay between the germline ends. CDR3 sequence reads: CASGRGGLTYNGQFF. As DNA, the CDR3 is TGTGCCAGCGGGCGAGGGGGACTAACCTACAACGGGCAGTTCTTC.

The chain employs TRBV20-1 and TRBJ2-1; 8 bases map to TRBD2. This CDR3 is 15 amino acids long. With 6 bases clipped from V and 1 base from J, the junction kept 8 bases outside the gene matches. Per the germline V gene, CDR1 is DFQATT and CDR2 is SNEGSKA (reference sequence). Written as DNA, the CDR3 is TGCAGTGCCCCCCCCCGGGAGGGTTCCTACAATGAGCAGTTCTTC. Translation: CSAPPREGSYNEQFF.

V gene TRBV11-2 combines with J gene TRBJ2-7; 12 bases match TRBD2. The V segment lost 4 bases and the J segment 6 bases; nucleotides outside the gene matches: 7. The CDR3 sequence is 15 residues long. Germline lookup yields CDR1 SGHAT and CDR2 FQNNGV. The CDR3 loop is CASSWTSGDSVEQYF. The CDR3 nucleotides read TGTGCCAGCAGCTGGACTAGCGGGGATTCGGTCGAGCAGTACTTC.

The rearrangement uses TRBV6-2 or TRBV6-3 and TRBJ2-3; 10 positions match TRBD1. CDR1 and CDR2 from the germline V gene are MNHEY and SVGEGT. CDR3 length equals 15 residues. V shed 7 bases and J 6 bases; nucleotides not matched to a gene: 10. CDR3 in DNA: TGTGCCAGCACCACGGACAGGGGGGGAACCGATACGCAGTATTTT. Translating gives CASTTDRGGTDTQYF.

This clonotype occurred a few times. The CDR3 coding sequence is TGTGCCAGCAGCCAGCCGCCTAGAGGGTACTCTGGGGCCAACGTCCTGACTTTC. Its translation is CASSQPPRGYSGANVLTF. The chain joins TRBV3-1 to TRBJ2-6; D is perhaps TRBD2 (5 bases). Germline CDR1 and CDR2: LGHDT and YNNKEL (reference sequence). CDR3 length: 18 amino acids. The V gene lost 3 bases and the J gene lost 0 bases, with 15 bases spanning the gap.

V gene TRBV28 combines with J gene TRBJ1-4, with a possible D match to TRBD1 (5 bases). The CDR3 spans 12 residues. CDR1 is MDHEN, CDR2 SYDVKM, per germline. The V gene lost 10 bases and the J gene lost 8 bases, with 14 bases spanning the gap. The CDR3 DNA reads TGTGCCACCTCAGGGCTCGGAGAAAAACTGTTTTTT. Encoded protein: CATSGLGEKLFF.

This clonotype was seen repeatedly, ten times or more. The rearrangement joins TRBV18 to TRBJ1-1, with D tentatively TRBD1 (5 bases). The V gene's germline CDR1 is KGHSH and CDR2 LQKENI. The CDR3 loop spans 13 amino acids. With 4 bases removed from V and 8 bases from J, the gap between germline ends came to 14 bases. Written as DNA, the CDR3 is TGTGCCAGCTCACTGACCAACAGGTTAGAAGCTTTCTTT. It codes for CASSLTNRLEAFF.

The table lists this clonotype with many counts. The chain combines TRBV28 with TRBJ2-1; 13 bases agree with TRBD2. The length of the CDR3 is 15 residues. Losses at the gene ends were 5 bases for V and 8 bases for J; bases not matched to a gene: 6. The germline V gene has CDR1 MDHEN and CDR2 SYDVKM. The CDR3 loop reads CASSKLAGGLDEQFF. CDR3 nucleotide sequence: TGTGCCAGCAGTAAACTAGCGGGAGGGCTCGATGAGCAGTTCTTC.

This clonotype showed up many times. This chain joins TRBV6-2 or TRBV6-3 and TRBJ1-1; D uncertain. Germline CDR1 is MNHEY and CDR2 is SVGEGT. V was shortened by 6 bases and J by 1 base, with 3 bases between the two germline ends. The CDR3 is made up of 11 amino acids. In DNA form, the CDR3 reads TGTGCCAGCAGCTGGAACACTGAAGCTTTCTTT. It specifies CASSWNTEAFF.

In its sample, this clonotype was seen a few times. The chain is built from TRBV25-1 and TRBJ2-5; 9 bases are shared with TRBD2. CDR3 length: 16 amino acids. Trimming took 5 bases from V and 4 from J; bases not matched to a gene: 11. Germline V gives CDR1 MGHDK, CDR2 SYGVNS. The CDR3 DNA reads TGTGCCAGCAGTAGACGGCGGGCGGGAGGGGGAGAGACCCAGTACTTC. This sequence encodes CASSRRRAGGGETQYF. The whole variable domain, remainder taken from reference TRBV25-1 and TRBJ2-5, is EADIYQTPRYLVIGTGKKITLECSQTMGHDKMYWYQQDPGMELHLIHYSYGVNSTEKGDLSSESTVSRIRTEHFPLTLESARPSHTSQYLCASSRRRAGGGETQYFGPGTRLLVL.

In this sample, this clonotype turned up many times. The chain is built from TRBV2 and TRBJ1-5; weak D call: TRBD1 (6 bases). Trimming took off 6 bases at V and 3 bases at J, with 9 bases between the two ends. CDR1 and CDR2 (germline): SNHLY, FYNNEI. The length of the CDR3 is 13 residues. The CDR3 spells CASRGQDNQPQHF. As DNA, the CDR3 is TGTGCCAGCAGGGGACAAGACAATCAGCCCCAGCATTTT.